This entry lists 23 T cell receptor beta chains sequenced from one sample in a study of blood T cell repertoires in COVID-19. TCRdb's table, derived via immunoSEQ multiplex PCR, lists solely in-frame clones and lacks some. The data contain 200,000 to 250,000 clones, 70% to 90% of them singletons. Sequenced input: PBMCs or T cells enriched from blood (not recorded which). The receptors here all came from a man aged 45-60 years who had been exposed to COVID-19.

This clone was recorded a few times. The chain has TRBV28 and TRBJ1-5; 10 positions match TRBD1. Germline V gene sequence: CDR1 MDHEN, CDR2 SYDVKM. The junction had 7 bases not matched to a gene; V was cut back by 5 bases and J by 6 bases. CDR3 length equals 15 residues. CDR3 amino acids: CASSRDRGGGQPQHF. The CDR3 DNA reads TGTGCCAGCAGTAGGGACAGGGGAGGAGGTCAGCCCCAGCATTTT.

The CDR3: CASSLGTGNNSPLHF. The CDR3 region has the DNA TGCGCCAGCAGCTTGGGGACAGGGAATAATTCACCCCTCCACTTT. The V and J genes are TRBV5-1 and TRBJ1-6; 8 bases fit TRBD1. There are 15 residues in the CDR3. Germline V lookup: CDR1 SGHRS, CDR2 YFSETQ. The ends lost 0 bases at V and 5 bases at J; junction bases unmatched: 1.

V is TRBV5-1 and J is TRBJ1-6; D remains ambiguous. The CDR3 has 15 residues. Germline loops: CDR1 SGHRS, CDR2 YFSETQ. V gave up 4 bases and J gave up 7 bases, with 15 bases separating them. CDR3 protein: CASSLAGSPNSPLHF. CDR3 DNA sequence: TGCGCCAGCAGCCTGGCTGGGAGCCCCAATTCACCCCTCCACTTT.

The chain recombines TRBV25-1 with TRBJ2-3; 15 bases agree with TRBD2. V trimming: 3 bases; J trimming: 6 bases; junction bases outside the gene matches: 4. The V gene's germline CDR1 is MGHDK and CDR2 SYGVNS. The CDR3 runs 16 residues. The CDR3 DNA reads as TGTGCCAGCAGTGAGGGACTAGCGGGAGGACAGGATACGCAGTATTTT. Translating it yields CASSEGLAGGQDTQYF.

This chain uses TRBV18 with TRBJ1-1; unclear D gene. The V and J ends lost 0 bases and 5 bases respectively, with 19 bases between them. The CDR3 runs 17 residues. Germline V gene lookup returns CDR1 KGHSH and CDR2 LQKENI. CDR3 sequence reads: CASSPPSPGRIGTEAFF. The DNA for the CDR3 is TGTGCCAGCTCACCACCGTCTCCCGGCCGAATCGGGACTGAAGCTTTCTTT.

V gene TRBV5-1 combines with J gene TRBJ1-4; possible D gene TRBD1, 6 bases. Germline CDR1 is SGHRS and CDR2 is YFSETQ. Between the trimmed V and J ends, which lost 0 bases and 4 bases, there was a span of 10 bases. The CDR3 consists of 15 residues. Here the CDR3 DNA reads TGCGCCAGCAGCTTGGCCGGACAGATTAATGAAAAACTGTTTTTT. It specifies CASSLAGQINEKLFF.

This chain links TRBV11-2 with TRBJ2-1; a weak D match, TRBD2 (5 bases). This CDR3 has 14 amino acids. V was shortened by 8 bases and J by 4 bases, with 15 bases between the two germline ends. Germline CDR1 reads SGHAT; CDR2 reads FQNNGV. The CDR3 is CASEERLRYNEQFF. The DNA of the CDR3 is TGTGCCAGCGAAGAGCGGCTACGGTACAATGAGCAGTTCTTC.

The CDR3 DNA follows: TGTGCCAGCTCACCATTCGCCAGGGGAGACGGGGAGCTGTTTTTT. Encoded protein: CASSPFARGDGELFF. V and J are TRBV18 and TRBJ2-2; tentatively, D is TRBD1 (6 bases). The ends were cut back, 2 bases at V and 7 bases at J, with 14 bases in the middle. The germline CDR1 and CDR2 sequences are KGHSH and LQKENI. This CDR3 contains 15 residues.

Regarding this clone: A junction end diverges from the germline sequence, so it may reflect a read error. The chain employs TRBV6-1 and TRBJ2-1, with TRBD2 matching 8 bases. CDR3 length: 16 amino acids. Per germline, CDR1 MNHNS and CDR2 SASEGT. The CDR3 loop reads CASSEAGAGGGNEQFF. The CDR3 DNA reads as TGTGCCAGCAGCGAAGCAGGGGCGGGAGGAGGCAATGAGCAGTTCTTC.

The rearrangement joins TRBV11-2 to TRBJ2-5, with 8 bases lining up with TRBD1. The germline V gene has CDR1 SGHAT and CDR2 FQNNGV. V lost 5 bases and J lost 5; bases outside the gene matches: 4. CDR3 length equals 13 residues. The CDR3, as DNA: TGTGCCAGCAGCCTACGACAGGGGGAGACCCAGTACTTC. Its protein is CASSLRQGETQYF.

V gene TRBV9 combines with J gene TRBJ2-3; 7 bases agree with TRBD1. V dropped 3 bases and J dropped 2; count of bases not matched to a gene: 12. The germline V gene has CDR1 SGDLS and CDR2 YYNGEE. The CDR3 is 17 amino acids. The chain's CDR3 is CASSARQGRRYTDTQYF. For the CDR3, the DNA is TGTGCCAGCAGCGCAAGACAGGGTCGGAGGTACACAGATACGCAGTATTTT.

The chain joins TRBV19 to TRBJ2-3; D is perhaps TRBD1 (5 bases). The CDR3 extends over 15 amino acids. Germline V gives CDR1 LNHDA, CDR2 SQIVND (reference sequence). The V end lost 3 bases, the J end lost 5 bases, and 15 bases lay between the germline ends. CDR3 residues: CASSIREGARDTQYF. The CDR3, as DNA: TGTGCCAGTAGTATTAGGGAAGGGGCCCGAGATACGCAGTATTTT.

This chain's CDR3 is CASTPTSGNNEQFF. CDR3 sequence (DNA): TGTGCCAGCACCCCGACTAGCGGGAACAATGAGCAGTTCTTC. The chain is built from TRBV5-8 and TRBJ2-1, with TRBD2 matching over 11 bases. The CDR3 contains 14 residues. In germline, CDR1 is SGHTS, CDR2 YDEGEE. V was pared by 6 bases and J by 5 bases, with 4 bases of the junction left unmatched.

This clone was picked up one time. This rearrangement joins TRBV6-5 to TRBJ2-7; 11 bases are a match to TRBD1. The ends lost 10 bases at V and 4 bases at J; junction bases unmatched: 9. The CDR3 covers 14 residues. CDR1 and CDR2 from the germline V gene are MNHEY and SVGAGI. The CDR3 DNA follows: TGTGCCACTTCGCTCGGACAGGGGGCTTACGAGCAGTACTTC. Translating it yields CATSLGQGAYEQYF.

The rearrangement uses TRBV11-3 and TRBJ2-4; possible D gene TRBD1, 6 bases. Germline loops: CDR1 SGHNT, CDR2 YENEEA. V shed 4 bases and J shed 6 bases, with 10 bases lying between them. CDR3 length: 13 residues. The CDR3 spells CASSSGQRNIQYF. CDR3 in DNA: TGTGCCAGCAGCTCTGGACAGCGAAACATTCAGTACTTC.

This chain joins TRBV9 and TRBJ1-5, with TRBD1 matching 8 bases. V lost 3 bases to trimming and J lost 6 bases; unmatched junction nucleotides: 5. Germline V gene sequence: CDR1 SGDLS, CDR2 YYNGEE. The CDR3 is 14 residues long. CDR3 bases: TGTGCCAGCAGCGGAGGACAGGGCGGTCAGCCCCAGCATTTT. Amino acid sequence: CASSGGQGGQPQHF.

The chain carries TRBV13 and TRBJ2-2, with 8 bases lining up with TRBD1. J lost 2 bases, V lost 0 bases, and 2 bases had no gene match. CDR3 length equals 16 residues. The germline V gene has CDR1 PRHDT and CDR2 FYEKMQ (reference sequence). The DNA of the CDR3 is TGTGCCAGCAGCTTAGGCCAGGGGGCTAACACCGGGGAGCTGTTTTTT. Amino acid sequence: CASSLGQGANTGELFF.

The V call is TRBV7-9, the J call TRBJ1-6; D is uncertain. V shed 1 base and J shed 5 bases, with 6 bases lying between them. The CDR3 is 14 residues long. Germline V gene sequence: CDR1 SEHNR, CDR2 FQNEAQ (reference sequence). CDR3 loop: CASSLGRNNSPLHF. CDR3 sequence (DNA): TGTGCCAGCAGCTTAGGCAGGAATAATTCACCCCTCCACTTT.

The chain joins TRBV2 to TRBJ1-6, with 7 bases that match TRBD1. Trimming took 6 bases from V and 10 from J; bases not matched to a gene: 12. Germline V lookup: CDR1 SNHLY, CDR2 FYNNEI. This CDR3 is 15 amino acids long. The CDR3 here is CASSPETGPLSPLHF. In nucleotides, the CDR3 is TGTGCCAGCAGCCCCGAGACAGGGCCTCTGTCACCCCTCCACTTT. Filled out from reference TRBV2 and TRBJ1-6, the complete variable domain reads EPEVTQTPSHQVTQMGQEVILRCVPISNHLYFYWYRQILGQKVEFLVSFYNNEISEKSEIFDDQFSVERPDGSNFTLKIRSTKLEDSAMYFCASSPETGPLSPLHFGNGTRLTVT.

The V and J genes are TRBV28 and TRBJ2-5; TRBD2 agrees at 8 bases. V was clipped by 3 bases and J by 7 bases; unmatched bases: 22. CDR1 is MDHEN and CDR2 is SYDVKM in the germline V gene. The CDR3 contains 19 residues. CDR3 region: CASSFDIGAGGLGGGTQYF. Written as DNA, the CDR3 is TGTGCCAGCAGTTTTGATATAGGCGCGGGAGGTCTTGGGGGGGGGACCCAGTACTTC.

The chain recombines TRBV7-9 with TRBJ2-2; 14 positions match TRBD2. Germline CDR1 is SEHNR and CDR2 is FQNEAQ (reference sequence). CDR3 size: 16 residues. With 5 bases clipped from V and 4 bases from J, the junction kept 3 bases outside the gene matches. The CDR3 loop reads CASSRLAGGPTGELFF. For the CDR3, the DNA is TGTGCCAGCAGCCGACTAGCGGGGGGGCCCACCGGGGAGCTGTTTTTT.

The chain couples TRBV27 to TRBJ1-5; D is uncertain. V was cut by 2 bases and J by 2 bases, with 10 bases left in between. The V gene's germline CDR1 is MNHEY and CDR2 SMNVEV (reference sequence). This CDR3 region has 15 residues. CDR3 loop: CASSLAGLGNQPQHF. CDR3 in DNA: TGTGCCAGCAGTTTAGCAGGTTTAGGCAATCAGCCCCAGCATTTT.

The chain joins TRBV28 to TRBJ2-2; TRBD1 might be the D (5 bases). The V end lost 3 bases, the J end lost 0 bases, and 20 bases lay between the germline ends. Per the germline V gene, CDR1 is MDHEN and CDR2 is SYDVKM. The CDR3 loop spans 19 amino acids. CDR3 loop: CASSFGSVLGLANTGELFF. The CDR3, as DNA: TGTGCCAGCAGTTTCGGCTCAGTCTTGGGGCTTGCGAACACCGGGGAGCTGTTTTTT.